Following are 13 T cell receptor beta chains from one sample sequenced in a study of identical twins. Via MiXCR, TCRdb re-called the 5' RACE reads, giving one row per CDR3 protein. The sample records 500,000 to 550,000 distinct CDR3 sequences, roughly a fifth being singletons. These data also formed part of another study, on T cells expressing NK-cell markers.

Sequencing was performed on CD4+ T cells sorted from blood. These TCRs come from a woman younger than 30 in good health.

The chain employs TRBV20-1 and TRBJ2-1; D perhaps matches TRBD2 (7 bases). V was cut by 3 bases and J by 6 bases, with 21 bases left in between. CDR3 length: 16 amino acids. Germline V CDR1 and CDR2: DFQATT, SNEGSKA (reference sequence). CDR3 DNA: TGCAGTGCTAGGGACATCCGGGGGGCCGACCTCAATGAGCAGTTCTTC. This gives the protein CSARDIRGADLNEQFF.

CDR3 protein: CASSYGQPWYEQYF. CDR3 nucleotide sequence: TGTGCCAGCAGTTATGGGCAGCCTTGGTACGAGCAGTACTTC. The chain has TRBV6-2 or TRBV6-3 and TRBJ2-7; D not certain. The germline V gene encodes CDR1 MNHEY and CDR2 SVGEGT. The CDR3 totals 14 residues. Trimming shortened V by 3 bases and J by 4 bases, and 13 bases separated the two germline ends.

The chain recombines TRBV11-2 with TRBJ2-7; no clear D gene. Trimming cost V 5 bases and J 4 bases, with 9 bases left between them. The CDR3 consists of 12 residues. CDR1 SGHAT and CDR2 FQNNGV come from the germline V gene. Written as DNA, the CDR3 is TGTGCCAGCAGCCCCACCGAGTACGAGCAGTACTTC. This translates into CASSPTEYEQYF.

This chain links TRBV5-4 with TRBJ2-7; D might be TRBD1 (5 bases). V gave up 5 bases and J gave up 0 bases, with 21 bases separating them. CDR3 size: 17 residues. Germline CDR1 SGHNT, CDR2 YYREEE (reference sequence). The CDR3 region is CASSGPDQPGISYEQYF. The CDR3, as DNA: TGTGCCAGCAGTGGCCCCGACCAACCAGGGATCTCCTACGAGCAGTACTTC.

This clonotype showed up just a few times. The V gene is TRBV6-1, the J gene TRBJ2-7; D gene ambiguous. The germline V gene has CDR1 MNHNS and CDR2 SASEGT. The length of the CDR3 is 14 residues. Trimming took 6 bases from V and 7 from J, leaving 19 bases between them. DNA for the CDR3: TGTGCCAGCAGCCTAACTTCGCCCTACGGGGAGCAGTACTTC. This gives the protein CASSLTSPYGEQYF.

The chain couples TRBV9 to TRBJ1-1; D unclear. Trimming cost V 5 bases and J 1 base, with 15 bases left between them. The CDR3 consists of 15 residues. The germline V gene encodes CDR1 SGDLS and CDR2 YYNGEE. The CDR3 loop is CASSTLTTGNTEAFF. The CDR3 DNA reads TGTGCCAGCAGTACCCTTACGACGGGGAACACTGAAGCTTTCTTT.

This clonotype was observed a handful of times. CDR3 bases: TGTGCCAGCAGTAGAGACTATTTCACAGATACGCAGTATTTT. Translating gives CASSRDYFTDTQYF. The chain uses TRBV27 and TRBJ2-3; maybe TRBD2 (5 bases). V shed 5 bases and J shed 2 bases, with 11 bases lying between them. This CDR3 has 14 amino acids. Germline lookup yields CDR1 MNHEY and CDR2 SMNVEV (reference sequence).

This rearrangement joins TRBV29-1 to TRBJ2-3; 11 bases line up with TRBD2. CDR1 and CDR2 from the germline V gene are SQVTM and ANQGSEA. This CDR3 contains 16 residues. With 6 bases clipped from V and 3 bases from J, the junction kept 11 bases outside the gene matches. Here the CDR3 reads CSVGRLAGGETDTQYF. The CDR3 DNA is TGCAGCGTGGGCCGGCTAGCGGGGGGCGAAACAGATACGCAGTATTTT.

The chain links TRBV27 to TRBJ1-2; TRBD1 matches at 8 bases. The CDR3 sequence is 13 residues long. Trimming at V came to 6 bases and at J to 3 bases, leaving 3 bases not matched to a gene. Per germline, CDR1 MNHEY and CDR2 SMNVEV (reference sequence). The CDR3, as DNA: TGTGCCAGCAGAGCAGGGGGCGACTATGGCTACACCTTC. Protein: CASRAGGDYGYTF.

This clonotype was counted between two and nine times. The CDR3 is CASSLSGYGPSSYNEQFF. The DNA of the CDR3 is TGTGCCAGCAGCCTTAGCGGGTACGGACCAAGCTCCTACAATGAGCAGTTCTTC. The V gene is TRBV6-1, the J gene TRBJ2-1; 7 nucleotides line up with TRBD2. Trimming cost V 6 bases and J 0 bases; bases outside gene matches: 14. The germline gives CDR1 MNHNS, CDR2 SASEGT. CDR3 length: 18 amino acids.

The chain is built from TRBV18 and TRBJ2-3; a possible D gene is TRBD2 (7 bases). Trimming removed 4 bases from V and 4 bases from J, with 15 bases in between. CDR1 and CDR2 (germline): KGHSH, LQKENI. CDR3 length equals 15 residues. The CDR3 region has the DNA TGTGCCAGCTCACGTCGCGCGGGGGCCCCAGATACGCAGTATTTT. Amino acids: CASSRRAGAPDTQYF.

This clonotype was found a few times. The chain couples TRBV2 to TRBJ1-1, with 7 bases matching TRBD1. V was clipped by 6 bases and J by 10 bases; unmatched bases: 14. From germline, CDR1 is SNHLY and CDR2 FYNNEI. The CDR3 covers 14 residues. CDR3: CASRGDSNPMRAFF. DNA for the CDR3: TGTGCCAGCAGAGGGGACAGTAATCCGATGAGAGCTTTCTTT.

This sequence joins TRBV5-6 and TRBJ2-7; D might be TRBD1 (5 bases). This CDR3 comprises 13 residues. The V gene's germline CDR1 is SGHDT and CDR2 YYEEEE. V was pared by 2 bases and J by 3 bases, with 9 bases between. Here the CDR3 reads CASSLNRLYEQYF. The CDR3, as DNA: TGTGCCAGCAGCTTAAACAGGCTCTACGAGCAGTACTTC.